This TCR beta chain comes out of a study of T cell responses to AZD1222 COVID-19 vaccine. Profiling relied on immunoSEQ multiplex PCR, and the TCRdb table lists in-frame clones only, not all of them. The sample gives around 100,000 clones, roughly nine tenths of which show up once; 45% is in the top ten. In germline, CDR1 is MNHEY, CDR2 SVGEGT. V lost 4 bases and J lost 1, with 16 bases in between. The CDR3 is 17 residues long. The genes are TRBV6-2 or TRBV6-3 and TRBJ2-2, with D perhaps being TRBD1 or TRBD2 (5 bases each). The source is an adult in good health. This sample comprised peripheral blood, obtained on day 0 of AZD1222 vaccination. CDR3 in amino acids: CASSWVLGTQNTGELFF. In nucleotides, the CDR3 is TGTGCCAGCAGTTGGGTATTAGGGACGCAGAACACCGGGGAGCTGTTTTTT.